This TCR beta chain emerged from a study of cytomegalovirus exposure and HLA in healthy donors. Points from the study as a whole: Later analysis suggested most CMV-associated TCR beta chains were HLA-restricted. In a later analysis, TCR beta V- and J-gene trimming showed a link to a missense DCLRE1C variant.

As concerns this clone: As yet, its antigen is unknown.

Germline values: CDR1 SGHKS, CDR2 YYEKEE (reference sequence). Trimming removed 5 bases from V and 5 bases from J, with 8 bases in between. The CDR3 has 12 amino acids. This PCR relied on a set of 60 Vbeta primers and 13 Jbeta primers. Clones were sequenced by immunoSEQ multiplex PCR, and TCRdb holds only the in-frame ones, with some missing. The data contain 120,000 or so clones, 75% to 90% of them seen just once; the ten biggest clones take up approximately 8.4%. The sample was PBMCs. The V and J genes are TRBV5-5 and TRBJ2-1; D is undetermined. The TCR was taken from a man aged 25 to 40 in good health and CMV-seropositive. CDR3 protein: CASRREDNEQFF. CDR3 nucleotides: TGTGCCAGCAGGAGAGAGGACAATGAGCAGTTCTTC.